The 29 T cell receptor beta chains below were found in one sample sequenced in a study of CD8 T cells in Susac syndrome. The authors reverse transcribed roughly 0.5 to 1 ug RNA with random hexamers. MiXCR was run by TCRdb on the immunoSEQ multiplex PCR reads, yielding one entry per CDR3 protein. The sample consists of under 200,000 distinct CDR3 sequences, about 95% of them appearing once. Input material: CD4+ T cells from PBMCs. The receptors originated from a human donor in good health.

This clonotype was detected only once. The chain uses TRBV4-2 and TRBJ2-1; D is perhaps TRBD2 (5 bases). The CDR3 has 12 residues. The germline gives CDR1 LGHNA, CDR2 YNFKEQ. V lost 0 bases and J 8 bases, leaving 5 bases between the germline ends. The CDR3 sequence is CASSQERDEQFF. CDR3 DNA: TGTGCCAGCAGCCAAGAGAGGGATGAGCAGTTCTTC.

V and J are TRBV30 and TRBJ2-7; perhaps TRBD1 as D (5 bases). There are 13 residues in the CDR3. Germline V gives CDR1 GTSNPN, CDR2 SVGIG (reference sequence). The V end lost 2 bases, the J end lost 2 bases, and 10 bases lay between the germline ends. CDR3 protein: CAWSPDSPYEQYF. The CDR3 bases are TGTGCCTGGAGTCCCGACAGTCCCTACGAGCAGTACTTC.

CDR3 loop: CAWSRQSRTEAFF. As DNA, the CDR3 is TGTGCCTGGAGCCGACAGTCCCGCACTGAAGCTTTCTTT. This chain links TRBV30 with TRBJ1-1; D perhaps matches TRBD1 (5 bases). V lost 3 bases, J lost 4 bases, and 12 bases lay in between. This CDR3 spans 13 amino acids. Germline CDR1 and CDR2: GTSNPN and SVGIG (reference sequence).

The CDR3 coding sequence is TGTGCCAGCAGCCAAGGAGGAGGGGCATCTTTCTTC. Translated, it gives CASSQGGGASFF. This rearrangement joins TRBV4-2 to TRBJ2-1; D perhaps matches TRBD2 (6 bases). CDR1 LGHNA and CDR2 YNFKEQ come from the germline V gene. The CDR3 spans 12 residues. Trimming cost V 1 base and J 16 bases, with 14 bases left between them.

This chain uses TRBV6-6 with TRBJ1-1; 8 nucleotides align to TRBD1. V lost 6 bases, J lost 4 bases, and 7 bases stayed unmatched. The CDR3 loop spans 14 amino acids. The germline V gene has CDR1 MNHNY and CDR2 SVGAGI (reference sequence). The CDR3 nucleotides are TGTGCCAGCAGCGAACGTACAGGGGGCACTGAAGCTTTCTTT. Translated: CASSERTGGTEAFF.

The chain joins TRBV2 to TRBJ1-4, with D unclear. The CDR3 spans 17 residues. CDR1 SNHLY and CDR2 FYNNEI come from the germline V gene. Trimming took 0 bases from V and 4 from J, leaving 15 bases between them. The CDR3 is CASSEAPKERSNEKLFF. CDR3 nucleotide sequence: TGTGCCAGCAGTGAAGCCCCGAAGGAACGGAGTAATGAAAAACTGTTTTTT.

The chain combines TRBV4-3 with TRBJ2-5; TRBD1 is a possible D gene (6 bases). The CDR3 sequence is 16 residues long. Trimming shortened V by 2 bases and J by 7 bases, and 20 bases separated the two germline ends. Germline V gene data show CDR1 as LGHNA and CDR2 as YSLEER. The CDR3 region is CASSQRRTTGPGTQYF. The CDR3 DNA sequence: TGCGCCAGCAGCCAACGACGAACCACAGGGCCAGGGACCCAGTACTTC.

This clonotype has a single count. The rearrangement links TRBV3-1 to TRBJ2-7, with 12 bases matching TRBD2. Per the germline V gene, CDR1 is LGHDT and CDR2 is YNNKEL (reference sequence). V trimming: 6 bases; J trimming: 2 bases; junction bases outside the gene matches: 8. The CDR3 extends over 16 amino acids. The CDR3 DNA follows: TGTGCCAGCAGTCGCGGACTAGCGGGGATACCCTACGAGCAGTACTTC. This codes for CASSRGLAGIPYEQYF.

This sequence joins TRBV9 and TRBJ2-1; D is perhaps TRBD1 (5 bases). Trimming took off 5 bases at V and 14 bases at J, with 17 bases between the two ends. Per germline, CDR1 SGDLS and CDR2 YYNGEE. The CDR3 has 12 amino acids. The DNA of the CDR3 is TGTGCCAGCAGACCGACAGCACCTGTGGAGTTCTTC. Translation gives CASRPTAPVEFF.

In its sample, this clonotype was seen a few times. The rearrangement joins TRBV12-3 or TRBV12-4 to TRBJ1-2, with TRBD1 matching 9 bases. This CDR3 is built from 15 residues. V shed 6 bases, J shed 4 bases, and the junction held 9 bases outside the gene matches. The CDR3 DNA reads as TGTGCCAGCAGCCGGCCGGGACAGGGCATCTATGGCTACACCTTC. Its protein product is CASSRPGQGIYGYTF.

This chain links TRBV12-3 or TRBV12-4 with TRBJ1-5; D is ambiguous. V was trimmed by 5 bases and J by 7 bases, leaving 9 bases between them. The CDR3 contains 12 residues. The CDR3, as DNA: TGTGCCAGCAGTCCACTAGGACAGCCCCAGCATTTT. This gives the protein CASSPLGQPQHF.

V gene TRBV10-3 combines with J gene TRBJ2-1; D is uncertain. Looked up from germline, CDR1 is ENHRY and CDR2 is SYGVKD. This CDR3 has 11 residues. Between the trimmed V and J ends, which lost 0 bases and 13 bases, there was a span of 7 bases. Here the CDR3 reads CAISESELQFF. CDR3 DNA sequence: TGTGCCATCAGTGAGTCGGAGCTCCAGTTCTTC.

CDR3 residues: CASSYRGRGEGYGQPQHF. CDR3 bases: TGTGCCAGCAGTTACCGCGGCAGGGGAGAGGGATATGGTCAGCCCCAGCATTTT. The chain is built from TRBV6-2 or TRBV6-3 and TRBJ1-5, with D possibly being TRBD1 (6 bases). Trimming took off 2 bases at V and 6 bases at J, with 23 bases between the two ends. Per the germline V gene, CDR1 is MNHEY and CDR2 is SVGEGT. The CDR3 is 18 residues long.

This chain uses TRBV7-2 with TRBJ2-7, with D perhaps TRBD1 or TRBD2 (6 bases each). Trimming stripped 5 bases from V and 2 bases from J, with 10 bases between. This CDR3 region has 13 residues. CDR1 is SGHTA, CDR2 FQGNSA, per germline. The CDR3 nucleotides read TGTGCCAGCAGCGAAGGGGGGCCCTACGAGCAGTACTTC. It is translated as CASSEGGPYEQYF.

The rearrangement uses TRBV4-3 and TRBJ2-4, with D unresolved. Trimming shortened V by 0 bases and J by 8 bases, and 14 bases separated the two germline ends. The length of the CDR3 is 15 residues. Germline lookup yields CDR1 LGHNA and CDR2 YSLEER. The CDR3 sequence is CASSQDSTPRDIQYF. The CDR3 DNA sequence: TGCGCCAGCAGCCAAGATAGTACGCCTCGGGACATTCAGTACTTC.

The V call is TRBV6-1, the J call TRBJ2-3; 13 bases fit TRBD2. The germline V gene encodes CDR1 MNHNS and CDR2 SASEGT. Trimming took 6 bases from V and 5 from J; bases not matched to a gene: 11. The CDR3 covers 17 residues. The CDR3 sequence: CASRKSTSGGAGDTQYF. CDR3 sequence (DNA): TGTGCCAGCAGGAAAAGCACTAGCGGGGGGGCGGGAGATACGCAGTATTTT.

The V gene is TRBV5-1, the J gene TRBJ1-5; 8 bases map to TRBD1. V trimming: 0 bases; J trimming: 6 bases; junction bases outside the gene matches: 2. The germline CDR1 and CDR2 sequences are SGHRS and YFSETQ. The CDR3 extends over 14 amino acids. Here the CDR3 DNA reads TGCGCCAGCAGCTTGGGGACAGGGCTTCAGCCCCAGCATTTT. This gives the protein CASSLGTGLQPQHF.

The chain is built from TRBV12-3 or TRBV12-4 and TRBJ2-3; D is ambiguous. Between the trimmed V and J ends, which lost 5 bases and 6 bases, there was a span of 6 bases. The CDR3 consists of 11 residues. The CDR3 DNA sequence: TGTGCCAGCAGTGCCTACGATACGCAGTATTTT. As protein: CASSAYDTQYF.

The J gene is TRBJ2-1, the V gene TRBV12-3 or TRBV12-4; 11 nucleotides align to TRBD2. The V gene end was trimmed by 5 bases and the J gene end by 4 bases; junction bases not matched to a gene: 1. The CDR3 runs to 14 residues. The DNA for the CDR3 is TGTGCCAGCAGTGCTAGCGGGGGGTACAATGAGCAGTTCTTC. This sequence encodes CASSASGGYNEQFF.

CDR3 DNA sequence: TGTGCCAGCAGGGACGGGATTAGCACAGATACGCAGTATTTT. Translated, it gives CASRDGISTDTQYF. The chain links TRBV7-3 to TRBJ2-3; D might be TRBD2 (5 bases). The CDR3 runs to 14 residues. Germline CDR1 reads SGHTA; CDR2 reads FQGTGA. The V gene lost 6 bases and the J gene lost 0 bases, with 10 bases spanning the gap. The entire variable domain, with the rest obtained from reference TRBV7-3 and TRBJ2-3, is as follows: GAGVSQTPSNKVTEKGKYVELRCDPISGHTALYWYRQSLGQGPEFLIYFQGTGAADDSGLPNDRFFAVRPEGSVSTLKIQRTERGDSAVYLCASRDGISTDTQYFGPGTRLTVL.

The V and J genes are TRBV5-6 and TRBJ2-7, with D perhaps matching TRBD2 (5 bases). The CDR3 contains 12 residues. The germline CDR1 and CDR2 sequences are SGHDT and YYEEEE. V shed 4 bases and J shed 4 bases, with 9 bases lying between them. The CDR3 region has the DNA TGTGCCAGCAGCATACGGGATTACGAGCAGTACTTC. As protein: CASSIRDYEQYF. The full variable domain, with the rest looked up from reference TRBV5-6 and TRBJ2-7, is DAGVTQSPTHLIKTRGQQVTLRCSPKSGHDTVSWYQQALGQGPQFIFQYYEEEERQRGNFPDRFSGHQFPNYSSELNVNALLLGDSALYLCASSIRDYEQYFGPGTRLTVT.

The genes are TRBV7-2 and TRBJ2-7, with D maybe TRBD2 (6 bases). Trimming stripped 5 bases from V and 5 bases from J, with 16 bases between. Germline V gene data show CDR1 as SGHTA and CDR2 as FQGNSA. The CDR3 contains 14 residues. CDR3 loop: CASSNPGRGNEQYF. DNA of the CDR3: TGTGCCAGCAGCAATCCGGGACGGGGGAACGAGCAGTACTTC. Based on the CDR3 plus reference TRBV7-2 and TRBJ2-7, the full variable domain is GAGVSQSPSNKVTEKGKDVELRCDPISGHTALYWYRQSLGQGLEFLIYFQGNSAPDKSGLPSDRFSAERTGGSVSTLTIQRTQQEDSAVYLCASSNPGRGNEQYFGPGTRLTVT.

The CDR3 spells CSARDSGTGVAEAFF. The CDR3 nucleotides are TGCAGTGCTAGAGATTCCGGGACAGGGGTAGCTGAAGCTTTCTTT. The chain employs TRBV20-1 and TRBJ1-1, with 10 nucleotides matching TRBD1. Looked up from germline, CDR1 is DFQATT and CDR2 is SNEGSKA (reference sequence). The trim removed 0 bases at V and 6 bases at J, leaving 7 bases unmatched. The CDR3 covers 15 residues.

The table lists this clonotype with a count of one. This chain joins TRBV2 and TRBJ2-5, with a possible D match to TRBD1 (5 bases). This CDR3 region has 15 residues. Deletions cut 0 bases from V and 2 bases from J, with 10 bases between. Germline CDR1 and CDR2: SNHLY and FYNNEI. The CDR3 is CASSEALGQQETQYF. CDR3 in DNA: TGTGCCAGCAGTGAAGCCCTAGGACAACAAGAGACCCAGTACTTC.

This clonotype was picked up one time. V is TRBV20-1 and J is TRBJ2-1; D gene ambiguous. Between the trimmed V and J ends, which lost 3 bases and 6 bases, there was a span of 9 bases. The germline CDR1 and CDR2 sequences are DFQATT and SNEGSKA (reference sequence). The CDR3 is 12 residues long. CDR3 sequence reads: CSARPTVNEQFF. The CDR3 DNA reads as TGCAGTGCTAGGCCCACCGTCAATGAGCAGTTCTTC.

The chain combines TRBV25-1 with TRBJ2-2; D possibly corresponds to TRBD1 (6 bases). V was cut by 5 bases and J by 7 bases, with 11 bases left in between. The CDR3 consists of 13 residues. Germline CDR1 MGHDK, CDR2 SYGVNS. The CDR3 DNA follows: TGTGCCAGCAGTAAACAGGGTAACGGGGAGCTGTTTTTT. Protein: CASSKQGNGELFF.

The genes are TRBV15 and TRBJ2-4; no definite D call. The ends were cut back, 3 bases at V and 4 bases at J, with 16 bases in the middle. Per the germline V gene, CDR1 is LNHNV and CDR2 is YYDKDF (reference sequence). The CDR3 is 16 amino acids. This CDR3 is CATSSPPGGEKNIQYF. CDR3 coding DNA: TGTGCCACCAGCAGTCCCCCCGGCGGAGAGAAAAACATTCAGTACTTC.

The CDR3 DNA sequence: TGCGCCAGCAGCAAGGACAGGGCTGGAGCCCTGGGCTACACCTTC. It is translated as CASSKDRAGALGYTF. The chain combines TRBV4-3 with TRBJ1-2; 8 nucleotides match TRBD1. Trimming removed 5 bases from V and 8 bases from J; junction bases left unmatched: 13. CDR3 length: 15 amino acids. In germline, CDR1 is LGHNA, CDR2 YSLEER.

The gene calls are TRBV12-3 or TRBV12-4 and TRBJ1-1; D perhaps matches TRBD1 (6 bases). V was trimmed by 6 bases and J by 4 bases, leaving 15 bases between them. This CDR3 comprises 14 residues. The CDR3 spells CASSPSRGGTEAFF. CDR3 bases: TGTGCCAGCAGCCCCTCGAGAGGGGGCACTGAAGCTTTCTTT.